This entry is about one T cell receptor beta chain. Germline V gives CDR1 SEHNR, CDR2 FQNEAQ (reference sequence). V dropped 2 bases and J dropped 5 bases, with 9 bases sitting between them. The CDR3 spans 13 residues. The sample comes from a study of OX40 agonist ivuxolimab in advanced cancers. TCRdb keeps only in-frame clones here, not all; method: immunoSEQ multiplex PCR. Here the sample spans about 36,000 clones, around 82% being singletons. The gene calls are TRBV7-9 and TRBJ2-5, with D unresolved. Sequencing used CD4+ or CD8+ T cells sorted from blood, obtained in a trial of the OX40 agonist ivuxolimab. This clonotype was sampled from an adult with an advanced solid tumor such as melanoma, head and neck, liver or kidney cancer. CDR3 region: CASSLRFEETQYF. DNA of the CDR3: TGTGCCAGCAGCTTACGGTTTGAGGAGACCCAGTACTTC.